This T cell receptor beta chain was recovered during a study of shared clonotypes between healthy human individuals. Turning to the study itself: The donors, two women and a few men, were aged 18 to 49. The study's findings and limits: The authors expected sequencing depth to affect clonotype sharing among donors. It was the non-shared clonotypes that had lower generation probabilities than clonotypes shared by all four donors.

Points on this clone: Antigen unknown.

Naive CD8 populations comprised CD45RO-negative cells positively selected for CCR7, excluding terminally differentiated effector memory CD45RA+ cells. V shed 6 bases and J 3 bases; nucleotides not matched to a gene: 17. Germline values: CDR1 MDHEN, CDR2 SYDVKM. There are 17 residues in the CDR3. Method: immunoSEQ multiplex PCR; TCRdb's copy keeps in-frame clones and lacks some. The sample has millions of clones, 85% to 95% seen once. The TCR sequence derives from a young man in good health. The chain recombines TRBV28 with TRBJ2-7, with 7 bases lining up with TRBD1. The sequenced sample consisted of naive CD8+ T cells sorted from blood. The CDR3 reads CASRFGTLTGSNYEQYF. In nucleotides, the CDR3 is TGTGCCAGCAGGTTTGGGACCCTGACAGGGTCCAACTACGAGCAGTACTTC.